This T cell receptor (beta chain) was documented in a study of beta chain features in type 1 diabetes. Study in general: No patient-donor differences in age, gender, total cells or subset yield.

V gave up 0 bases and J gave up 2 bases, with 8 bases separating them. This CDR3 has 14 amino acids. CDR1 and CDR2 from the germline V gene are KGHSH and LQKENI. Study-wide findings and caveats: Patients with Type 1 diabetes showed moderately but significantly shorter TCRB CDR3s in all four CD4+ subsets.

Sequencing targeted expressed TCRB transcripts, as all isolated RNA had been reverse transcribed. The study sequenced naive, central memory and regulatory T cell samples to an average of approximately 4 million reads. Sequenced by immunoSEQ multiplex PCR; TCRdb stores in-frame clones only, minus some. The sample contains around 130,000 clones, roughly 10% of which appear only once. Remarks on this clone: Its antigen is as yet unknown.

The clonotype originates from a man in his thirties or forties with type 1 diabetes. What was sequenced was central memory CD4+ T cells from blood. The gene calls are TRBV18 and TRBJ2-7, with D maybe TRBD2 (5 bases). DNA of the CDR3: TGTGCCAGCTCACCACCAGGGAGTCCCTACGAGCAGTACTTC. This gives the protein CASSPPGSPYEQYF. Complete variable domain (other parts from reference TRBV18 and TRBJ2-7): NAGVMQNPRHLVRRRGQEARLRCSPMKGHSHVYWYRQLPEEGLKFMVYLQKENIIDESGMPKERFSAEFPKEGPSILRIQQVVRGDSAAYFCASSPPGSPYEQYFGPGTRLTVT.